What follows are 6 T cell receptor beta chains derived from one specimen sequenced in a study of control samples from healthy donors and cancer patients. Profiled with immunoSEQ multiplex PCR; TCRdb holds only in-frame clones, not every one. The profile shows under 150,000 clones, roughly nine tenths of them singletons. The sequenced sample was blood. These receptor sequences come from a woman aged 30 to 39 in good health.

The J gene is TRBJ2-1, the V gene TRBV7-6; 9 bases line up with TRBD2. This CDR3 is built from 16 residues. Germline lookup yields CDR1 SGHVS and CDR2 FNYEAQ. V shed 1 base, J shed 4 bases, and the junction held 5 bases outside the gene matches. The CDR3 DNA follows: TGTGCCAGCAGCTTAGGTACTAGCGGGCAGTACAATGAGCAGTTCTTC. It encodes CASSLGTSGQYNEQFF.

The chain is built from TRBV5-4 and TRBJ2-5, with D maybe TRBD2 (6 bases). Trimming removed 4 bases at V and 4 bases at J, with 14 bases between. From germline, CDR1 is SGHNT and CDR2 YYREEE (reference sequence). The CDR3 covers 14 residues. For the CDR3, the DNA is TGTGCCAGCAGCCTAAGCGGGTTTCCAGAGACCCAGTACTTC. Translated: CASSLSGFPETQYF.

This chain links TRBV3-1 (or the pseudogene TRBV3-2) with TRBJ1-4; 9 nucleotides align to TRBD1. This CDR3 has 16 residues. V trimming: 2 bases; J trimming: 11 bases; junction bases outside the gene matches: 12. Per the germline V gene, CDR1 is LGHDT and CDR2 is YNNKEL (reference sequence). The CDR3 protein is CASSQPRRTGVEKLFF. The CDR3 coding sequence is TGTGCCAGCAGCCAACCTCGACGGACAGGGGTCGAGAAACTGTTTTTT.

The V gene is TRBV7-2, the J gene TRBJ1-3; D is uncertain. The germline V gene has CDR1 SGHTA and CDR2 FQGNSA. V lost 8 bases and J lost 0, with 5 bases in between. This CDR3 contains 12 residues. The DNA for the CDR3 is TGTGCCAGCCAGGTCTCTGGAAACACCATATATTTT. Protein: CASQVSGNTIYF.

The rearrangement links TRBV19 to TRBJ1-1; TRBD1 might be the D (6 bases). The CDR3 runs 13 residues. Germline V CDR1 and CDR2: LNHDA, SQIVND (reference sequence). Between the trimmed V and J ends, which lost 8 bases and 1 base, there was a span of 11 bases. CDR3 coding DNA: TGTGCCAGTTCTGACAGGAGGAACACTGAAGCTTTCTTT. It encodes CASSDRRNTEAFF. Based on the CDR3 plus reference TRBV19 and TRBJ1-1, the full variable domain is DGGITQSPKYLFRKEGQNVTLSCEQNLNHDAMYWYRQDPGQGLRLIYYSQIVNDFQKGDIAEGYSVSREKKESFPLTVTSAQKNPTAFYLCASSDRRNTEAFFGQGTRLTVV.

CDR3 residues: CASSEEGPKKNYGYTF. The CDR3 DNA reads as TGTGCCAGCAGTGAGGAGGGGCCAAAAAAGAACTATGGCTACACCTTC. The rearrangement uses TRBV2 and TRBJ1-2; weak D call: TRBD1 (5 bases). CDR3 length equals 16 residues. V was cut by 3 bases and J by 2 bases, with 16 bases left in between. Looked up from germline, CDR1 is SNHLY and CDR2 is FYNNEI.